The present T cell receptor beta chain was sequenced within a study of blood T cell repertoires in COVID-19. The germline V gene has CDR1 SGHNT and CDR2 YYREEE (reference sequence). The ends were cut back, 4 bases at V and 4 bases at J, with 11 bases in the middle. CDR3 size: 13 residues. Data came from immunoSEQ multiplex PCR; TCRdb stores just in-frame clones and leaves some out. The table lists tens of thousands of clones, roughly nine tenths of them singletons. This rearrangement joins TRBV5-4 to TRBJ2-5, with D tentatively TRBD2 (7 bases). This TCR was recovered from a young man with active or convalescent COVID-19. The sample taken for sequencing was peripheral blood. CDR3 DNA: TGTGCCAGCAGCCTGGGGGGGCGAGAGACCCAGTACTTC. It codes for CASSLGGRETQYF. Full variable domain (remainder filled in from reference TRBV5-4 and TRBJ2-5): ETGVTQSPTHLIKTRGQQVTLRCSSQSGHNTVSWYQQALGQGPQFIFQYYREEENGRGNFPPRFSGLQFPNYSSELNVNALELDDSALYLCASSLGGRETQYFGPGTRLLVL.